This TCR beta chain was profiled in a study of cytomegalovirus exposure and HLA in healthy donors. Study-wide findings and caveats: A few CMV-associated chains were confirmed in vitro to be specific for CMV antigens. Several of the most significant clusters appeared linked to common viral pathogens, based on a later analysis. Reportedly, HLA-A and HLA-B alleles of most subjects were accurately predicted from TCR beta.

Regarding this clone: Its antigen is undetermined.

The PCR ran on 60 Vbeta and 13 Jbeta primers. This table comes from immunoSEQ multiplex PCR, and its TCRdb copy is limited to in-frame clones, with some not included. Among approximately 150,000 clones listed, approximately 79% were seen once. The TCR comes from a man aged 35 to 55 in good health and CMV-seropositive. The specimen was PBMCs.

The CDR3 DNA reads TGTGCCAGCAGCGTTGGCTGGGAGAACAATGAGCAGTTCTTC. Protein sequence: CASSVGWENNEQFF. This chain uses TRBV9 with TRBJ2-1, with D perhaps matching TRBD2 (5 bases). V was pared by 2 bases and J by 5 bases, with 11 bases between. This CDR3 spans 14 amino acids. The germline CDR1 and CDR2 sequences are SGDLS and YYNGEE.